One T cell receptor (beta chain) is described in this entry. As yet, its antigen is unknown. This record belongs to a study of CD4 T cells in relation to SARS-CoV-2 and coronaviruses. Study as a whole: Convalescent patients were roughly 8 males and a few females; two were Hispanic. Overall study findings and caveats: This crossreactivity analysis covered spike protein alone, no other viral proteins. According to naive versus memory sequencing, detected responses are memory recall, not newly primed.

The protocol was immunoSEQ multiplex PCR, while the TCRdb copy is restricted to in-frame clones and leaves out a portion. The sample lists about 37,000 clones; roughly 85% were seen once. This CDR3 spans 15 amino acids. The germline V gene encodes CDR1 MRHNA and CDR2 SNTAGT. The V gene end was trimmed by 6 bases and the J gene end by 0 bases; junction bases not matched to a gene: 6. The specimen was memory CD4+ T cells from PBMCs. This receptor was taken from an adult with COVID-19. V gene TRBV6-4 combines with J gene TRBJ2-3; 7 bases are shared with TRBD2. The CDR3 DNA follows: TGTGCCAGCAGGGCGGGGGAGTCTAGCACAGATACGCAGTATTTT. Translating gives CASRAGESSTDTQYF.